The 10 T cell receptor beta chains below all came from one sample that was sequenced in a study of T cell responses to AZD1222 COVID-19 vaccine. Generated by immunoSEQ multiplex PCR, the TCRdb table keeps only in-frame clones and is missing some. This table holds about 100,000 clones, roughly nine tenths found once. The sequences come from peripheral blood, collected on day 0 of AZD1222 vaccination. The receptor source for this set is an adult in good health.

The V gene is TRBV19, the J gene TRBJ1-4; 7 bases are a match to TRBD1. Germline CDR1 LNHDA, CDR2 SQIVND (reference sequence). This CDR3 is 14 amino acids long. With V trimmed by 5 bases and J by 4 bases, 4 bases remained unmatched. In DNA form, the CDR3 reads TGTGCCAGTAGTTGGGACAGAGTTAATGAAAAACTGTTTTTT. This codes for CASSWDRVNEKLFF.

The CDR3 loop is CASSQTWGEGGYTF. The CDR3 DNA is TGTGCCAGCAGTCAGACTTGGGGGGAGGGTGGCTACACCTTC. The J gene is TRBJ1-2, the V gene TRBV28; D possibly corresponds to TRBD1 (5 bases). The germline V gene encodes CDR1 MDHEN and CDR2 SYDVKM. The CDR3 covers 14 residues. The V end lost 5 bases, the J end lost 7 bases, and 17 bases lay between the germline ends.

The CDR3: CASSFGQGAGDTQYF. In nucleotides, the CDR3 is TGTGCCAGCAGCTTCGGACAGGGGGCTGGTGATACGCAGTATTTT. The chain carries TRBV7-2 and TRBJ2-3, with 11 bases lining up with TRBD1. The germline gives CDR1 SGHTA, CDR2 FQGNSA. With V trimmed by 3 bases and J by 6 bases, 5 bases remained unmatched. The CDR3 runs to 15 residues.

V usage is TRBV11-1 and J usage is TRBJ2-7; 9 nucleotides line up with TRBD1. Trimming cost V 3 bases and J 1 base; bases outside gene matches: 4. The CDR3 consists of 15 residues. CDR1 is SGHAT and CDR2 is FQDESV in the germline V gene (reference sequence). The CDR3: CASSFAGTGSYEQYF. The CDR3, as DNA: TGTGCCAGCAGCTTTGCCGGGACAGGGTCCTACGAGCAGTACTTC.

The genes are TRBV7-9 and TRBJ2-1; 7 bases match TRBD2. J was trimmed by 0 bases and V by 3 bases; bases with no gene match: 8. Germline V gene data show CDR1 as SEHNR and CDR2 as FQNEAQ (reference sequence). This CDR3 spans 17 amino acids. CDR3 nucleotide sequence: TGTGCCAGCAGCTTCGGGGGGATGGGAAGCTCCTACAATGAGCAGTTCTTC. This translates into CASSFGGMGSSYNEQFF.

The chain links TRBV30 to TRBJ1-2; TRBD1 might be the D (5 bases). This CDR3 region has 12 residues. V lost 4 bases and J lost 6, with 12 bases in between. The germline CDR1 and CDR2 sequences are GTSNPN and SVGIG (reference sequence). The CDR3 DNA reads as TGTGCCTGGAAAGGGACGGTCGATGGCTACACCTTC. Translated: CAWKGTVDGYTF.

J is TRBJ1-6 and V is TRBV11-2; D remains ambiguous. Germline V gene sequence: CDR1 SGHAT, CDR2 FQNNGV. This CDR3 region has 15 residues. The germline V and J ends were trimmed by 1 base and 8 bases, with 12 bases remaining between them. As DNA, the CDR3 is TGTGCCAGCAGCTTAGCGTCACCTTTTGATTCACCCCTCCACTTT. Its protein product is CASSLASPFDSPLHF.

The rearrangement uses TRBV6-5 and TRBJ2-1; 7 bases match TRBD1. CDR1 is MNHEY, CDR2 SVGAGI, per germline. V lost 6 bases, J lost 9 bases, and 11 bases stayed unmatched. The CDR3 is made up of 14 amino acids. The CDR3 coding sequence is TGTGCCAGCAGCCCAACAGGGGTCAGGACTGAGCAGTTCTTC. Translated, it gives CASSPTGVRTEQFF.

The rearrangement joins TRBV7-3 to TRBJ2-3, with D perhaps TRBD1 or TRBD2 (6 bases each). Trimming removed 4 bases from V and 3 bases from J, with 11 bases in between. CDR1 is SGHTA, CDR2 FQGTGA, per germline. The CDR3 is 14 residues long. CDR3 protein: CASSSSGATDTQYF. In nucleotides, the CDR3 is TGTGCCAGCAGCTCCTCGGGGGCAACAGATACGCAGTATTTT. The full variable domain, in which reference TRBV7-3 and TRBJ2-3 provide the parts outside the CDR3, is GAGVSQTPSNKVTEKGKYVELRCDPISGHTALYWYRQSLGQGPEFLIYFQGTGAADDSGLPNDRFFAVRPEGSVSTLKIQRTERGDSAVYLCASSSSGATDTQYFGPGTRLTVL.

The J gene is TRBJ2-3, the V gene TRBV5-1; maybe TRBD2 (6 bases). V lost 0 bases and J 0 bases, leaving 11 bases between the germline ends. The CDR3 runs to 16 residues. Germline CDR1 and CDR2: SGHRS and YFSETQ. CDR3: CASSLGLVLSTDTQYF. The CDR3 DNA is TGCGCCAGCAGCTTGGGACTAGTGCTTAGCACAGATACGCAGTATTTT.